The 26 T cell receptor beta chains below were found in one sample sequenced in a study of CD8+CD57+ T cells in acquired aplastic anemia (dated by TCRdb to between 2017 and 2018). The run used an Illumina HiSeq 2000. Genomic DNA served as template for TCR beta VDJ combination and CDR3 sequence profiling. TCRdb reprocessed the public reads (quality trimming at Q25 with fastp, clone calling with MiXCR) and kept in-frame beta chains. Each CDR3 protein gets just one entry, which takes the most common genes and DNA from the rows behind it. Counted in this sample were some 160,000 distinct CDR3 sequences; 45% to 55% of them appeared once. The ten largest clones represent approximately 2.8% of the sample. Flow cytometry had shown CD8+CD57+ cell expansion in the patients selected for sequencing. The source material was sorted CD4+, CD8+, or CD8+CD57+ T cells (not recorded which) from PBMCs. The receptors shown here come from a human donor with aplastic anemia.

CDR3 sequence (DNA): TGTGCCAGCAGCAGGGGGGGGACTTTAGGGATGGATACGCAGTATTTT. It encodes CASSRGGTLGMDTQYF. The chain couples TRBV5-6 to TRBJ2-3; TRBD2 is a possible D gene (7 bases). The CDR3 has 16 amino acids. Germline V gene sequence: CDR1 SGHDT, CDR2 YYEEEE. The V end lost 4 bases, the J end lost 6 bases, and 21 bases lay between the germline ends.

Ten or more counts support this clonotype. The CDR3 nucleotides read TGTGCCAGCAGCTTACGGCAGGGGACTGAAGCTTTCTTT. Its translation: CASSLRQGTEAFF. The chain links TRBV7-2 to TRBJ1-1; possibly TRBD1 for D (6 bases). Germline V gene data show CDR1 as SGHTA and CDR2 as FQGNSA. Trimming left V 2 bases short and J 5 bases short, with 9 bases between. The CDR3 is 13 amino acids.

This clonotype has ten or more counts. The rearrangement uses TRBV2 and TRBJ1-2, with TRBD1 as a possible D gene (5 bases). There are 14 residues in the CDR3. The V and J ends lost 2 bases and 8 bases respectively, with 15 bases between them. Germline-derived CDR1 and CDR2 are SNHLY and FYNNEI. The CDR3 DNA sequence: TGTGCCAGCAGTGAAATCAGGCAGGGTAAAGGCTACACCTTC. It translates to CASSEIRQGKGYTF.

The chain combines TRBV10-1 with TRBJ1-6; 7 nucleotides agree with TRBD1. This CDR3 contains 16 residues. Unmatched junction bases numbered 18, after V lost 6 bases and J lost 13 bases. Germline CDR1 WNHNN, CDR2 SYGVQD (reference sequence). The CDR3 reads CASRLSMGQCPYPLHF. In nucleotides, the CDR3 is TGCGCCAGCAGACTCTCGATGGGACAGTGCCCTTATCCCCTCCACTTT.

In its sample, this clonotype was seen many times. V usage is TRBV19 and J usage is TRBJ2-7; TRBD2 aligns across 10 bases. The V and J ends lost 4 bases and 0 bases, in that order; junction bases with no gene match: 3. CDR3 length equals 15 residues. The germline CDR1 and CDR2 sequences are LNHDA and SQIVND (reference sequence). This chain's CDR3 is CASSTASGSSYEQYF. CDR3 in DNA: TGTGCCAGTAGTACGGCTAGCGGGAGCTCCTACGAGCAGTACTTC.

This sequence joins TRBV7-2 and TRBJ2-5; 10 bases line up with TRBD2. Trimming cost V 6 bases and J 4 bases; bases outside gene matches: 11. CDR3 length equals 16 residues. From germline, CDR1 is SGHTA and CDR2 FQGNSA. The CDR3 sequence is CASSPSGRRLGETQYF. The DNA for the CDR3 is TGTGCCAGCAGTCCTAGCGGGAGACGCCTGGGAGAGACCCAGTACTTC.

This clonotype was counted only a few times. The V and J genes are TRBV3-1 and TRBJ1-4; 8 nucleotides line up with TRBD1. After removal of 4 bases from V and 4 bases from J, the junction contained 2 bases not matched to a gene. Germline lookup yields CDR1 LGHDT and CDR2 YNNKEL (reference sequence). The CDR3 is 14 amino acids. CDR3 in amino acids: CASSPDRVNEKLFF. The CDR3 region has the DNA TGTGCCAGCAGCCCGGACAGGGTTAATGAAAAACTGTTTTTT. The full variable domain, completed using reference TRBV3-1 and TRBJ1-4, is DTAVSQTPKYLVTQMGNDKSIKCEQNLGHDTMYWYKQDSKKFLKIMFSYNNKELIINETVPNRFSPKSPDKAHLNLHINSLELGDSAVYFCASSPDRVNEKLFFGSGTQLSVL.

This clonotype was seen only a few times. The chain carries TRBV27 and TRBJ1-3; TRBD1 might be the D (6 bases). V lost 2 bases and J 0 bases, leaving 11 bases between the germline ends. This CDR3 contains 16 residues. CDR1 MNHEY and CDR2 SMNVEV come from the germline V gene (reference sequence). CDR3 sequence: CASSLRGINSGNTIYF. Here the CDR3 DNA reads TGTGCCAGCAGTTTAAGGGGGATCAACTCTGGAAACACCATATATTTT.

The chain has TRBV15 and TRBJ2-7, with TRBD1 matching 11 bases. From germline, CDR1 is LNHNV and CDR2 YYDKDF (reference sequence). The CDR3 spans 16 residues. V shed 3 bases and J 3 bases; nucleotides not matched to a gene: 7. The CDR3 nucleotides read TGTGCCACCAGCAGGGACAGGGGGCCGACCTACTACGAGCAGTACTTC. This codes for CATSRDRGPTYYEQYF. Based on the CDR3 plus reference TRBV15 and TRBJ2-7, the full variable domain is DAMVIQNPRYQVTQFGKPVTLSCSQTLNHNVMYWYQQKSSQAPKLLFHYYDKDFNNEADTPDNFQSRRPNTSFCFLDIRSPGLGDTAMYLCATSRDRGPTYYEQYFGPGTRLTVT.

The chain combines TRBV25-1 with TRBJ2-1, with 8 nucleotides matching TRBD2. The length of the CDR3 is 16 residues. Trimming at V came to 6 bases and at J to 4 bases, leaving 11 bases not matched to a gene. Per germline, CDR1 MGHDK and CDR2 SYGVNS. CDR3 coding DNA: TGTGCCAGCAGAGCCTTTACTAGCGGACTGTACAATGAGCAGTTCTTC. Its translation: CASRAFTSGLYNEQFF.

This clonotype was detected a few times. Written as DNA, the CDR3 is TGTGCCAGCAGCTTAGGGCGTTATGAGCAGTTCTTC. Protein sequence: CASSLGRYEQFF. The rearrangement links TRBV7-8 to TRBJ2-1; D unresolved. Per germline, CDR1 SGHVS and CDR2 FQNEAQ. The CDR3 has 12 residues. V was shortened by 1 base and J by 8 bases, with 6 bases between the two germline ends. The variable domain in full, completed from reference TRBV7-8 and TRBJ2-1, reads GAGVSQSPRYKVAKRGQDVALRCDPISGHVSLFWYQQALGQGPEFLTYFQNEAQLDKSGLPSDRFFAERPEGSVSTLKIQRTQQEDSAVYLCASSLGRYEQFFGPGTRLTVL.

This clonotype occurred many times. The chain couples TRBV20-1 to TRBJ1-2, with D maybe TRBD1 (5 bases). The CDR3 loop spans 14 amino acids. V was trimmed by 1 base and J by 5 bases, leaving 14 bases between them. Germline CDR1 DFQATT, CDR2 SNEGSKA (reference sequence). The CDR3 spells CSARAQGGGYGYTF. Written as DNA, the CDR3 is TGCAGTGCTAGAGCTCAGGGTGGAGGGTATGGCTACACCTTC.

The V and J genes are TRBV3-1 and TRBJ2-1; 13 nucleotides agree with TRBD2. Looked up from germline, CDR1 is LGHDT and CDR2 is YNNKEL (reference sequence). Trimming cost V 8 bases and J 0 bases; bases outside gene matches: 7. The CDR3 sequence is 17 residues long. The CDR3 loop is CASLGLAGLRSYNEQFF. The DNA of the CDR3 is TGTGCCAGCTTGGGACTAGCGGGACTACGCTCCTACAATGAGCAGTTCTTC.

The chain couples TRBV11-1 to TRBJ2-1; D not resolved. Germline values: CDR1 SGHAT, CDR2 FQDESV (reference sequence). V lost 0 bases to trimming and J lost 0 bases, with 6 bases between them. The CDR3 totals 15 residues. CDR3 sequence (DNA): TGTGCCAGCAGCTTAGCGCAGAGCTCCTACAATGAGCAGTTCTTC. It yields the protein CASSLAQSSYNEQFF.

The rearrangement uses TRBV4-3 and TRBJ2-7; no clear D gene. V lost 3 bases to trimming and J lost 2 bases, with 11 bases between them. CDR3 length: 14 residues. Germline values: CDR1 LGHNA, CDR2 YSLEER. The CDR3 reads CASSQDLGTYEQYF. CDR3 in DNA: TGCGCCAGCAGCCAGGATCTTGGCACCTACGAGCAGTACTTC.

There are many counts of this clonotype. The chain recombines TRBV19 with TRBJ1-2, with TRBD1 identical over 7 bases. V gave up 10 bases and J gave up 4 bases; unmatched junction bases: 18. The CDR3 covers 16 residues. Germline loops: CDR1 LNHDA, CDR2 SQIVND (reference sequence). The CDR3 DNA reads as TGTGCCACCTTTCGACAGGGATCTATGCAAGGCTATGGCTACACCTTC. Translating gives CATFRQGSMQGYGYTF. The full variable domain, completed using reference TRBV19 and TRBJ1-2, is DGGITQSPKYLFRKEGQNVTLSCEQNLNHDAMYWYRQDPGQGLRLIYYSQIVNDFQKGDIAEGYSVSREKKESFPLTVTSAQKNPTAFYLCATFRQGSMQGYGYTFGSGTRLTVV.

This sequence joins TRBV19 and TRBJ2-5; 7 bases map to TRBD2. Germline V gives CDR1 LNHDA, CDR2 SQIVND (reference sequence). The CDR3 runs to 16 residues. After removal of 3 bases from V and 5 bases from J, the junction contained 12 bases not matched to a gene. Here the CDR3 reads CASSIGLGGERETQYF. DNA of the CDR3: TGTGCCAGTAGTATCGGACTAGGCGGGGAGCGGGAGACCCAGTACTTC.

This clonotype came up many times. This chain connects TRBV9 to TRBJ2-1; TRBD2 matches at 14 bases. CDR3 length: 14 residues. J gave up 7 bases and V 7 bases, and 4 bases lay outside the gene matches. CDR1 is SGDLS and CDR2 is YYNGEE in the germline V gene. CDR3 DNA sequence: TGTGCCAGCGAGACTAGCGGGAGGGGGAATGAGCAGTTCTTC. This codes for CASETSGRGNEQFF. The full variable domain, completed using reference TRBV9 and TRBJ2-1, is DSGVTQTPKHLITATGQRVTLRCSPRSGDLSVYWYQQSLDQGLQFLIQYYNGEERAKGNILERFSAQQFPDLHSELNLSSLELGDSALYFCASETSGRGNEQFFGPGTRLTVL.

The chain employs TRBV2 and TRBJ2-5; D unresolved. In germline, CDR1 is SNHLY, CDR2 FYNNEI. The CDR3 contains 13 residues. V lost 3 bases and J 0 bases, leaving 5 bases between the germline ends. CDR3 residues: CASSDRYQETQYF. CDR3 DNA: TGTGCCAGCAGTGATAGGTACCAAGAGACCCAGTACTTC.

In its sample, this clonotype was seen once. CDR3 DNA sequence: TGCAGTGCTAGAGGCATAGCGGGAGGGCCTGGGAATGAGCAGTTCTTC. Its protein is CSARGIAGGPGNEQFF. The chain joins TRBV20-1 to TRBJ2-1, with 11 bases matching TRBD2. The germline gives CDR1 DFQATT, CDR2 SNEGSKA (reference sequence). V lost 1 base, J lost 7 bases, and 9 bases stayed unmatched. CDR3 length: 16 amino acids.

This chain uses TRBV5-1 with TRBJ2-7, with TRBD1 as a possible D gene (6 bases). The V end lost 3 bases, the J end lost 3 bases, and 13 bases lay between the germline ends. The V gene's germline CDR1 is SGHRS and CDR2 YFSETQ. This CDR3 contains 14 residues. The CDR3 nucleotides are TGCGCCAGCAGCTCCGACAGGCCTCTCTACGAGCAGTACTTC. It specifies CASSSDRPLYEQYF. The full variable domain, its missing parts supplied by reference TRBV5-1 and TRBJ2-7, is KAGVTQTPRYLIKTRGQQVTLSCSPISGHRSVSWYQQTPGQGLQFLFEYFSETQRNKGNFPGRFSGRQFSNSRSEMNVSTLELGDSALYLCASSSDRPLYEQYFGPGTRLTVT.

This clonotype was found many times. The chain has TRBV3-1 and TRBJ1-2; maybe TRBD1 (6 bases). Germline V CDR1 and CDR2: LGHDT, YNNKEL (reference sequence). The V and J ends lost 7 bases and 7 bases respectively, with 13 bases between them. The CDR3 contains 12 residues. CDR3 protein: CASTSGEAGYTF. CDR3 bases: TGTGCCAGCACCTCAGGGGAGGCTGGCTACACCTTC.

Details on this clonotype: A much larger clone differs from this one at a single base, so this may be a read error. The CDR3 DNA is TGTGCCAGCAGCTTGGACAGGGCCTATGGCTACACCTTC. Translating it yields CASSLDRAYGYTF. V gene TRBV11-2 combines with J gene TRBJ1-2; 8 positions match TRBD1. The CDR3 is 13 amino acids. Germline V gene lookup returns CDR1 SGHAT and CDR2 FQNNGV. V lost 3 bases to trimming and J lost 4 bases; unmatched junction nucleotides: 1. Full variable domain (remainder filled in from reference TRBV11-2 and TRBJ1-2): EAGVAQSPRYKIIEKRQSVAFWCNPISGHATLYWYQQILGQGPKLLIQFQNNGVVDDSQLPKDRFSAERLKGVDSTLKIQPAKLEDSAVYLCASSLDRAYGYTFGSGTRLTVV.

This clonotype was seen at least ten times. The chain carries TRBV20-1 and TRBJ2-1; no firm D call. V shed 8 bases and J shed 0 bases, with 14 bases lying between them. CDR1 and CDR2 from the germline V gene are DFQATT and SNEGSKA (reference sequence). The CDR3 totals 14 residues. The CDR3 protein is CSSSSESSYNEQFF. For the CDR3, the DNA is TGCAGTTCAAGCTCCGAGAGCTCCTACAATGAGCAGTTCTTC.

This clonotype was recorded only once. The chain joins TRBV29-1 to TRBJ1-2; 7 nucleotides match TRBD1. From germline, CDR1 is SQVTM and CDR2 ANQGSEA. With 5 bases clipped from V and 4 bases from J, the junction kept 7 bases outside the gene matches. This CDR3 comprises 13 residues. CDR3 DNA sequence: TGCAGCGTTCCCAGGGGGTTAGGCTATGGCTACACCTTC. Its protein product is CSVPRGLGYGYTF. Complete variable domain (other parts from reference TRBV29-1 and TRBJ1-2): SAVISQKPSRDICQRGTSLTIQCQVDSQVTMMFWYRQQPGQSLTLIATANQGSEATYESGFVIDKFPISRPNLTFSTLTVSNMSPEDSSIYLCSVPRGLGYGYTFGSGTRLTVV.

This clonotype was recorded many times. The chain has TRBV5-4 and TRBJ1-4; 10 nucleotides agree with TRBD1. In germline, CDR1 is SGHNT, CDR2 YYREEE (reference sequence). This CDR3 spans 18 amino acids. V shed 0 bases and J 5 bases; nucleotides not matched to a gene: 10. CDR3 nucleotide sequence: TGTGCCAGCAGCTTGGCCCGGGACAGGGGAGACTCAAATGAAAAACTGTTTTTT. Its translation: CASSLARDRGDSNEKLFF.